The present TCR beta chain was sequenced within a study of T-cell memory formation after mild COVID-19. Turning to the study itself: The two donors had largely donor-specific TCR clusters.

CDR1 and CDR2 from the germline V gene are GTSNPN and SVGIG (reference sequence). This CDR3 has 13 amino acids. The V and J ends lost 0 bases and 5 bases respectively, with 10 bases between them. TCRdb reprocessed the 5' RACE reads with MiXCR, giving one entry per CDR3 protein. Of some 440,000 distinct CDR3 sequences in the sample, around 27% were seen once. The specimen sequenced was PBMCs or a T cell subset sorted from them (not recorded which). V and J are TRBV30 and TRBJ1-1, with D hard to call. The sequence was collected from an adult woman who had mild COVID-19 (a few samples of this study predate the infection). Cell type and time point are not known. The CDR3 sequence is CAWSVWVRTEAFF. The CDR3 DNA reads as TGTGCCTGGAGTGTTTGGGTGAGGACTGAAGCTTTCTTT. Full variable domain (outside the CDR3, taken from reference TRBV30 and TRBJ1-1): SQTIHQWPATLVQPVGSPLSLECTVEGTSNPNLYWYRQAAGRGLQLLFYSVGIGQISSEVPQNLSASRPQDRQFILSSKKLLLSDSGFYLCAWSVWVRTEAFFGQGTRLTVV.